These 23 T cell receptor beta chains originate from one sample sequenced in a study of breast tumors, draining lymph nodes, adjacent tissues. TCRdb itself ran the multiplex PCR reads through MiXCR, one entry per CDR3 protein. The top ten hold less than 6% of the sample, which has fewer than 140,000 distinct CDR3 sequences, 30% seen once. The lymph nodes were axillary draining lymph nodes from breast cancer patients. Sequencing was done on a sample of axillary lymph node tissue. Every receptor here comes from a female donor with breast cancer. Some clones in this sample may be carry-over from other donors' samples.

The rearrangement links TRBV7-3 to TRBJ2-1; 11 nucleotides align to TRBD2. Trimming cost V 1 base and J 8 bases; bases outside gene matches: 7. The CDR3 loop spans 16 amino acids. CDR1 is SGHTA and CDR2 is FQGTGA in the germline V gene. CDR3 nucleotide sequence: TGTGCCAGCAGCTTAAATTTAGCGGGGGGGCCATATGAGCAGTTCTTC. Translated: CASSLNLAGGPYEQFF. Combining the CDR3 with reference TRBV7-3 and TRBJ2-1 gives the whole variable domain GAGVSQTPSNKVTEKGKYVELRCDPISGHTALYWYRQSLGQGPEFLIYFQGTGAADDSGLPNDRFFAVRPEGSVSTLKIQRTERGDSAVYLCASSLNLAGGPYEQFFGPGTRLTVL.

This clonotype was detected many times. The chain combines TRBV6-5 with TRBJ2-7; D gene ambiguous. The CDR3 consists of 13 residues. With 2 bases removed from V and 5 bases from J, the gap between germline ends came to 10 bases. Germline V lookup: CDR1 MNHEY, CDR2 SVGAGI. The CDR3: CASSYQPTHEQYF. The CDR3 bases are TGTGCCAGCAGTTACCAGCCTACGCACGAGCAGTACTTC.

There are many counts of this clonotype. The rearrangement joins TRBV7-6 to TRBJ2-3; the match to TRBD2 covers 12 bases. CDR1 is SGHVS, CDR2 FNYEAQ, per germline. V gave up 4 bases and J gave up 5 bases; unmatched junction bases: 16. The CDR3 spans 19 residues. The DNA for the CDR3 is TGTGCCAGCAGCTCCCCAACTAGCGGGAGGCATGGACCGATAGATACGCAGTATTTT. This translates into CASSSPTSGRHGPIDTQYF.

The sample holds many counts of this clonotype. V is TRBV6-2 or TRBV6-3 and J is TRBJ1-2; D unresolved. The germline V gene encodes CDR1 MNHEY and CDR2 SVGEGT. V dropped 0 bases and J dropped 9 bases, with 8 bases sitting between them. This CDR3 comprises 12 residues. CDR3 in amino acids: CASSYSPASYTF. The CDR3 DNA is TGTGCCAGCAGTTACTCGCCTGCGAGCTACACCTTC.

This clonotype has a count of ten or more. V usage is TRBV20-1 and J usage is TRBJ2-5; 8 bases match TRBD1. This CDR3 is built from 19 residues. The J segment lost 2 bases and the V segment lost 2 bases, leaving 19 bases of the junction unmatched. Germline values: CDR1 DFQATT, CDR2 SNEGSKA (reference sequence). Written as DNA, the CDR3 is TGCAGTGCTAGACACCTTGAACAGGGGGAGACTGTTGGGCAAGAGACCCAGTACTTC. It codes for CSARHLEQGETVGQETQYF.

This clonotype was found many times. The chain links TRBV12-3 or TRBV12-4 to TRBJ2-7; tentative D call: TRBD2 (6 bases). The germline V and J ends were trimmed by 3 bases and 6 bases, with 15 bases remaining between them. CDR3 length equals 14 residues. The DNA for the CDR3 is TGTGCCAGCAGTTTCTCCGGGGGTCAAAGCGAGCAGTACTTC. It yields the protein CASSFSGGQSEQYF.

Concerning this clonotype: It may be a read error: a sequence one base away is much more abundant. This chain joins TRBV19 and TRBJ1-5, with 7 bases aligning to TRBD1. Trimming at V came to 5 bases and at J to 4 bases, leaving 11 bases not matched to a gene. The V gene's germline CDR1 is LNHDA and CDR2 SQIVND (reference sequence). The CDR3 has 16 amino acids. Here the CDR3 reads CASSPPNRGLNQPQHF. The DNA for the CDR3 is TGTGCCAGTAGTCCTCCAAACAGGGGACTTAATCAGCCCCAGCATTTT.

This clonotype was detected many times. Possible read error: a much larger clone is one base away. The chain recombines TRBV9 with TRBJ2-6; D is perhaps TRBD1 (5 bases). CDR3 length equals 17 residues. Germline-derived CDR1 and CDR2 are SGDLS and YYNGEE. CDR3 coding DNA: TGTGCCAGCAGCGGACCACGGACAATCTCTGGGGCCACCGTCCTGACTTTC. This sequence encodes CASSGPRTISGATVLTF.

At least ten counts were recorded for this clonotype. The chain uses TRBV25-1 and TRBJ2-1; D call uncertain. The CDR3 covers 14 residues. Deletions cut 5 bases from V and 5 bases from J, with 13 bases between. Germline loops: CDR1 MGHDK, CDR2 SYGVNS. The CDR3 coding sequence is TGTGCCAGCAGTTTACCGGGCCACAACAATGAGCAGTTCTTC. This sequence encodes CASSLPGHNNEQFF.

V gene TRBV12-5 combines with J gene TRBJ2-3; TRBD2 agrees at 10 bases. From germline, CDR1 is LGHNT and CDR2 FRNRAP. The CDR3 extends over 11 amino acids. This CDR3 is CASGGGDTQYF. The CDR3 nucleotides are TGTGCCAGCGGGGGGGGAGATACGCAGTATTTT. Full variable domain (missing parts from reference TRBV12-5 and TRBJ2-3): DARVTQTPRHKVTEMGQEVTMRCQPILGHNTVFWYRQTMMQGLELLAYFRNRAPLDDSGMPKDRFSAEMPDATLATLKIQPSEPRDSAVYFCASGGGDTQYFGPGTRLTVL.

For this clonotype: This may be a read error, as it is one base from a much larger clone. This chain uses TRBV27 with TRBJ2-7, with TRBD1 as a possible D gene (6 bases). CDR3 length: 14 residues. Germline CDR1 MNHEY, CDR2 SMNVEV (reference sequence). V lost 4 bases to trimming and J lost 3 bases, with 13 bases between them. The DNA for the CDR3 is TGTGCCAGCAGTTCCCAGGACAGCCTCTACGAGCAGTACTTC. This codes for CASSSQDSLYEQYF.

The chain carries TRBV20-1 and TRBJ2-1; 7 nucleotides agree with TRBD1. This CDR3 has 15 amino acids. Germline assignment: CDR1 DFQATT and CDR2 SNEGSKA (reference sequence). The junction had 7 bases not matched to a gene; V was cut back by 2 bases and J by 3 bases. The CDR3 spells CSARKTGSVYNEQFF. In DNA, the CDR3 is TGCAGTGCTAGAAAGACAGGGTCCGTCTACAATGAGCAGTTCTTC.

The chain's CDR3 is CASSYPTTWELFF. Written as DNA, the CDR3 is TGTGCCAGCAGCTATCCTACGACTTGGGAGCTGTTTTTT. The J gene is TRBJ2-2, the V gene TRBV7-9; D is unclear. V lost 4 bases and J lost 9, with 12 bases in between. Germline V gene data show CDR1 as SEHNR and CDR2 as FQNEAQ (reference sequence). The CDR3 runs 13 residues.

This clonotype was seen many times. The V gene is TRBV15, the J gene TRBJ1-6; the D gene is possibly TRBD1 (6 bases). The CDR3 is 16 amino acids. V lost 0 bases, J lost 7 bases, and 13 bases lay in between. The V gene's germline CDR1 is LNHNV and CDR2 YYDKDF (reference sequence). This CDR3 reads CATSRDLPGANSPLHF. The DNA of the CDR3 is TGTGCCACCAGCAGAGATCTACCAGGGGCGAATTCACCCCTCCACTTT.

In its sample, this clonotype was seen many times. V is TRBV27 and J is TRBJ1-5; unclear D gene. Germline CDR1 MNHEY, CDR2 SMNVEV (reference sequence). The CDR3 has 14 amino acids. V lost 2 bases, J lost 3 bases, and 8 bases lay in between. Here the CDR3 reads CASSLKVYNQPQHF. As DNA, the CDR3 is TGTGCCAGCAGTTTAAAGGTCTACAATCAGCCCCAGCATTTT.

This clonotype was found many times. The chain carries TRBV20-1 and TRBJ2-3; a weak D match, TRBD2 (5 bases). The CDR3 loop spans 12 amino acids. Looked up from germline, CDR1 is DFQATT and CDR2 is SNEGSKA (reference sequence). V was shortened by 8 bases and J by 1 base, with 10 bases between the two germline ends. For the CDR3, the DNA is TGCAGTCCAAAGAGGGGCACAGATACGCAGTATTTT. Translating it yields CSPKRGTDTQYF.

The sample holds many counts of this clonotype. The gene calls are TRBV6-5 and TRBJ1-6, with TRBD1 matching over 7 bases. The V gene end was trimmed by 6 bases and the J gene end by 7 bases; junction bases not matched to a gene: 6. The CDR3 totals 14 residues. Per the germline V gene, CDR1 is MNHEY and CDR2 is SVGAGI. CDR3 sequence: CASRDSQGNSPLHF. For the CDR3, the DNA is TGTGCCAGCAGGGACTCACAGGGGAATTCACCCCTCCACTTT.

This clonotype has ten or more counts. CDR3: CSASGQGARDTQYF. The CDR3 DNA follows: TGCAGTGCTAGTGGACAGGGGGCGAGAGATACGCAGTATTTT. This chain uses TRBV20-1 with TRBJ2-3; TRBD1 aligns across 11 bases. Looked up from germline, CDR1 is DFQATT and CDR2 is SNEGSKA (reference sequence). The V and J ends lost 3 bases and 5 bases, in that order; junction bases with no gene match: 4. This CDR3 comprises 14 residues.

The sample holds many counts of this clonotype. The chain has TRBV4-2 and TRBJ2-1; the D is unclear. Germline assignment: CDR1 LGHNA and CDR2 YNFKEQ. This CDR3 contains 13 residues. The V and J ends lost 0 bases and 8 bases respectively, with 8 bases between them. CDR3 sequence reads: CASSQEIWYEQFF. CDR3 nucleotides: TGTGCCAGCAGCCAAGAGATTTGGTATGAGCAGTTCTTC.

This clonotype occurred many times. The chain is built from TRBV20-1 and TRBJ1-6, with D possibly being TRBD1 (5 bases). V was trimmed by 1 base and J by 7 bases, leaving 11 bases between them. CDR1 is DFQATT and CDR2 is SNEGSKA in the germline V gene (reference sequence). The CDR3 is made up of 14 amino acids. The CDR3 bases are TGCAGTGCTAGAGCCGGGACCTCGAATTCACCCCTCCACTTT. Its translation is CSARAGTSNSPLHF.

The rearrangement links TRBV25-1 to TRBJ1-1; D remains unclear. V dropped 3 bases and J dropped 3 bases, with 14 bases sitting between them. The CDR3 spans 15 residues. Looked up from germline, CDR1 is MGHDK and CDR2 is SYGVNS. The chain's CDR3 is CASSETLFDHTEAFF. Here the CDR3 DNA reads TGTGCCAGCAGTGAGACGTTATTCGATCACACTGAAGCTTTCTTT.

This clonotype was picked up a small number of times. The chain has TRBV13 and TRBJ1-1, with D tentatively TRBD1 (5 bases). CDR3 length: 13 residues. Germline-derived CDR1 and CDR2 are PRHDT and FYEKMQ (reference sequence). Trimming stripped 5 bases from V and 6 bases from J, with 13 bases between. This chain's CDR3 is CASSARVDPEAFF. CDR3 bases: TGTGCCAGCAGCGCCAGGGTAGACCCTGAAGCTTTCTTT. Full variable domain (missing parts from reference TRBV13 and TRBJ1-1): AAGVIQSPRHLIKEKRETATLKCYPIPRHDTVYWYQQGPGQDPQFLISFYEKMQSDKGSIPDRFSAQQFSDYHSELNMSSLELGDSALYFCASSARVDPEAFFGQGTRLTVV.

With respect to this clonotype: A junction end diverges from the germline sequence, so it may reflect a read error. This chain joins TRBV7-2 and TRBJ2-1, with D hard to call. CDR1 and CDR2 from the germline V gene are SGHTA and FQGNSA. The CDR3 runs to 10 residues. CDR3 sequence reads: CAGTYNERFF. The DNA for the CDR3 is TGTGCCGGCACCTACAATGAGCGGTTCTTC.